This TCR beta chain originates from a study of blood T cells in healthy people across ages. About the research overall: The template switching approach captured approximately one barcoded beta molecule for every two T cells. The study's findings and limits: The unknown donor CMV status may have confounded expanded clonotype changes. Age advanced and TCR beta diversity per million T cells fell, roughly linearly.

PCR was performed a second time for about 7 to 12 cycles using a sample-barcoded 5' primer and a J-beta primer mix. TCRdb used MiXCR to reprocess the 5' RACE reads, holding one entry per CDR3 protein. Of 650,000 to 950,000 distinct CDR3 sequences in the sample, 40% to 50% were seen once. As regards this clonotype: Its antigen is not known.

Germline V gene lookup returns CDR1 SGHDT and CDR2 YYEEEE. CDR3 length: 14 amino acids. V lost 0 bases to trimming and J lost 4 bases, with 10 bases between them. The clonotype comes from a man aged 60 to 69 in good health. The chain has TRBV5-6 and TRBJ2-5; D is ambiguous. Material for sequencing was blood. CDR3 sequence (DNA): TGTGCCAGCAGCTTGGACAGACGACCAGAGACCCAGTACTTC. Protein sequence: CASSLDRRPETQYF.